This T cell receptor (beta chain) emerged from a study of OX40 agonist ivuxolimab in advanced cancers. General notes on the study: Ivuxolimab was a fully human IgG2 agonistic monoclonal antibody targeting the costimulatory receptor OX40 (CD134). Intravenous ivuxolimab was administered to patients every 2 weeks at six dose levels: 0.01, 0.1, 0.3, 1.5, 3 and 10 mg/kg. Peripheral TCRbeta sequencing was intended to test whether TCR sequence diversity was altered and clonal T-cell expansion was caused by ivuxolimab. The paper reports the monotherapy dose-escalation portion (N of about 52 patients) of the phase I ivuxolimab trial. Partial responses occurred in three dose-escalation patients, of whom one had hepatocellular carcinoma and two had cutaneous melanoma. Among the approximately 50 dose-escalation patients, around 20 had hepatocellular carcinoma, roughly 15 melanoma, 9 renal cell carcinoma and 9 head and neck cancer. Patients were allowed to have had prior anti-PD-1, anti-PD-L1 or anti-CTLA-4 therapy, and 40% to 45% of the dose-escalation patients had previously received checkpoint inhibitors. In the dose-escalation cohort, around four fifths of patients were male, and the mean age was around 60 years with a range of roughly 20 to 79. On the study overall, not on this receptor specifically: After ivuxolimab, CD8+ T cells had more expanded clones than CD4+ T cells on average. Low levels of normalized T-cell clonal expansion were also seen in some nonresponding patients. At doses of 0.1 to 3.0 mg/kg, clonal expansion of both CD4+ and CD8+ blood T cells was observed from baseline to week 6. Antigen specificity was not determined for the clonally expanded peripheral T cells. Partial responders in the 0.1-3.0 mg/kg groups had among the lowest normalized peripheral clonal expansion, especially among CD8+ T cells.

Genomic DNA was isolated from the sorted cells so that the TCRbeta CDR3 region could be sequenced. TCRbeta CDR3 regions were sequenced using the immunoSEQ Assay. As stored in TCRdb, this immuneACCESS dataset retains in-frame rearrangements with V and J assigned. A fraction of the clones does not appear; measured against another copy, unresolved V genes explain less than half of the discrepancy, and the remainder lacks a known reason. The sample records approximately 69,000 clones, 85% to 95% of which are singletons. The ten biggest clones cover more than 15% of the sample. About this clone: Its antigen is unknown. The input lacks base qualities; no much larger clone sits a single base away.

The junction carries 13 bases between V and J, which are trimmed by 3 bases and 5 bases respectively. Inclusive of the bounding cysteine and phenylalanine, the CDR3 is 14 residues long. The read is trimmed to its CDR3 DNA, 42 bases read in frame from base 1. In the germline V gene (reference sequence), CDR1 corresponds to SEHNR and CDR2 to FQNEAQ. The trial excluded patients who had a history of autoimmune disease or who were on systemic immunosuppression. Peripheral blood for TCR sequencing was collected from all dose cohorts at baseline, on cycle 4 day 1, and on cycle 7 day 1. Samples were obtained from an open-label, multicenter, first-in-human phase I dose-escalation trial of ivuxolimab. Adults with locally advanced or metastatic melanoma, renal cell carcinoma, hepatocellular carcinoma or head and neck squamous cell carcinoma were enrolled in the trial. Before TCR sequencing, CD4+ T cells and CD8+ T cells from peripheral blood were sorted into separate populations.

This sequence uses TRBV7-9 and TRBJ1-1, and the D gene may be TRBD1, 6 bases matching. This TCR was recovered from an adult with an advanced solid tumor such as melanoma, head and neck, liver or kidney cancer. The sample here was CD4+ or CD8+ T cells sorted from blood, taken in a trial of the OX40 agonist ivuxolimab. At the DNA level, the sequence is TGTGCCAGCAGCTTTACCCTAAGGGGGACTGAAGCTTTCTTT. Its protein product is CASSFTLRGTEAFF.